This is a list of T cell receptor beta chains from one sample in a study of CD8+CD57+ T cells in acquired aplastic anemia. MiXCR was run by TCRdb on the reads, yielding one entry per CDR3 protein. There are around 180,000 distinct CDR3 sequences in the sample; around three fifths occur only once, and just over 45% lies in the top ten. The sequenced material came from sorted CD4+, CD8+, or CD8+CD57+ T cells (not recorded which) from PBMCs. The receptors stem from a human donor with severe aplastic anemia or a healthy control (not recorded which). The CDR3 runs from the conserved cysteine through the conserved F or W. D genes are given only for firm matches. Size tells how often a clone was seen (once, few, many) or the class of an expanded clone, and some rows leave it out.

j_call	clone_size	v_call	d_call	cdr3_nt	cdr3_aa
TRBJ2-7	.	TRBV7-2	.	TGTGCCAGCAGCTTAGGTCGGGGGATGATAGAAGAGCAGTACTTC	CASSLGRGMIEEQYF
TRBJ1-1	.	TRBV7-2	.	TGTGTCAGCAGCTTAGTGGGGCAGAACACTGAAGCTTTCTTT	CVSSLVGQNTEAFF
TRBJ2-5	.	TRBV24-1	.	TGTGCCACCAGTGACCTGGAAGAGACCCAGTACTTC	CATSDLEETQYF
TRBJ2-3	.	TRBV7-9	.	TGTGCCAGCAGATTTGCAGGGGTCAGCACAGATACGCAGTATTTT	CASRFAGVSTDTQYF
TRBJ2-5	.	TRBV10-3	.	TGTGCCATCAGTGAGTCCGAGGGTTGGAGGGAGACCCAGTACTTC	CAISESEGWRETQYF
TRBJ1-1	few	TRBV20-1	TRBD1	TGCAGTGCTCCTCCGGGACAGGGAGGCACTGAAGCTTTCTTT	CSAPPGQGGTEAFF
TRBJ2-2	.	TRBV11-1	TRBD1	TGTGCCAGCAGCCCACCAGGCCAGGGGGCGAACACCGGGGAGCTGTTTTTT	CASSPPGQGANTGELFF
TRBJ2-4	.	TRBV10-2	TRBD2	TGCGCCAGCAGCGCTCCGGGACTAGCCGTAGCCAAAAACATTCAGTACTTC	CASSAPGLAVAKNIQYF
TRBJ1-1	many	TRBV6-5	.	TGTGCCAGCAGTTCCGGACAGATATGGACTGAAGCTTTCTTT	CASSSGQIWTEAFF
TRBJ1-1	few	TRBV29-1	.	TGCAGCATCGGAAGACGGACAGATGAAGCTTTCTTT	CSIGRRTDEAFF
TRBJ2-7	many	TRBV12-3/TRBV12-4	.	TGTGCCAGCAGCTTGGGGTACTACGAGCAGTACTTC	CASSLGYYEQYF
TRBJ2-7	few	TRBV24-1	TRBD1	TGTGCCACCAGTGATCTACGACAGGGACGCCACGAGCAGTACTTC	CATSDLRQGRHEQYF
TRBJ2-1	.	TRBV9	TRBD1	TGTGCCAGCAGCGCCTCAGGACAGGGGTATAATGAGCAGTTCTTC	CASSASGQGYNEQFF
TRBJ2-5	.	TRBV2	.	TGTGCCAGCAGTGTGGCCAGGCGAGAGACCCAGTACTTC	CASSVARRETQYF
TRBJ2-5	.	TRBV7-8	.	TGTGCCAGCAGCCCGGGATATGGACAAGAGACCCAGTACTTC	CASSPGYGQETQYF
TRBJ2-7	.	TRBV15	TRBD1	TGTGCCACCAGCGTCCGGTCCGGGACAGGGATTTACGAGCAGTACTTC	CATSVRSGTGIYEQYF
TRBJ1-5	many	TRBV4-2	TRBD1	TGTGCCAGCAGCCAAGCAACCTCGGGAGGGGGCGCGGATCAGCCCCAGCATTTT	CASSQATSGGGADQPQHF
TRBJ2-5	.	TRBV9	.	TGTGCCAGCAGCGTAGGACCCGGGGGCAGCGGGGCACAGACCCAGTACTTC	CASSVGPGGSGAQTQYF
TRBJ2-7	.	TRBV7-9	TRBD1	TGTGCCAGCAGCCCTCGGACAGGGTTGTGGGAGCAGTACTTC	CASSPRTGLWEQYF
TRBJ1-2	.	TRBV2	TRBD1	TGTGCCAGCAGTGCGGGGACAGGGGGAACTATGATTCCCCCCCCCTATGGCTACACCTTC	CASSAGTGGTMIPPPYGYTF
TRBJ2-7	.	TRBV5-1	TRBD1	TGCGCCAGCAGCTCACAACAGGGGGCGGGTGAGCAGTACTTC	CASSSQQGAGEQYF
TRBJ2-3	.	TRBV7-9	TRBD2	TGTGCCAGCAGCTTGGGCGGACTAGCGGGGGGGTCTAGCACAGATACGCAGTATTTT	CASSLGGLAGGSSTDTQYF
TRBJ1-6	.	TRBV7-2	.	TGTGCCAGCAGCTACCTTGACTTTAATTCACCCCTCCACTTT	CASSYLDFNSPLHF
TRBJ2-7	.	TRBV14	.	TGTGCCAGCAGCCAAGAAGTAGGAACCTACGAGCAGTACTTC	CASSQEVGTYEQYF
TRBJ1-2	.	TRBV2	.	TGTGCCAGCAGTCCTGGGCCTCAGGATGGCTACACCTTC	CASSPGPQDGYTF
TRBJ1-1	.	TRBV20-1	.	TGCAGTGCTCGAAGAGAGGGAATGCCTGAAGCTTTCTTT	CSARREGMPEAFF
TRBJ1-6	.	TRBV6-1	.	TGTGCCAGCAGTGCAGGGGAAAATTCACCCCTCCACTTT	CASSAGENSPLHF
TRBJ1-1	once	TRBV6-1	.	TGTGCCAGCGGTCCGGGCCATCTAAACACTGAAGCTTTCTTT	CASGPGHLNTEAFF
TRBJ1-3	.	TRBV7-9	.	.	CASSLETGGTDTQYFGPGTIYF
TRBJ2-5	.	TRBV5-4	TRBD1	TGTGCCAGCAGCTTGGCCGGACAGGGGGCTTGGGAGACCCAGTACTTC	CASSLAGQGAWETQYF
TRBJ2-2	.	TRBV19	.	TGTGCCAGTAGTATAGTCCTCCTCACCGGGGAGCTGTTTTTT	CASSIVLLTGELFF
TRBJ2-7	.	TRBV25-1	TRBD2	TGTGCCAGCAGTGTATCCCTGGGACTAGCACGCTACGAGCAGTACTTC	CASSVSLGLARYEQYF
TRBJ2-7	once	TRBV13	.	TGTGCCAGCAGCATACAAACCTACGAGCAGTACTTC	CASSIQTYEQYF
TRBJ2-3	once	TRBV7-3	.	TGTGCCAGCAGCTTATCCCAGGCTACCGCCACGAATACGCAGTATTTT	CASSLSQATATNTQYF
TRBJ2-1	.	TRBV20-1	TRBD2	TGCAGTGCTAATGCGGGAGGGCCGCCCCACAATGAGCAGTTCTTC	CSANAGGPPHNEQFF
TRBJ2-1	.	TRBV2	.	TGTGCCAGCAACCCTGGGACCACGAGCTCCTACAATGAGCAGTTCTTC	CASNPGTTSSYNEQFF
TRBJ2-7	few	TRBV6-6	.	TGTGCCAGCAGTTACTCCGTGTACATGCCCTACGAGCAGTACTTC	CASSYSVYMPYEQYF
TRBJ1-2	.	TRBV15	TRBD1	TGTGCCAGCAGTGTTGGGACAGCGAACCCTAACTATGGCTACACCTTC	CASSVGTANPNYGYTF
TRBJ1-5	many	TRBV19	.	TGTGCCAGTAGTATAGTTGACAGGACCAATCAGCCCCAGCATTTT	CASSIVDRTNQPQHF
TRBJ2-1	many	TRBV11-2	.	TGTGCCAGCAGCTTAGATAGAGAGCAGTTCTTC	CASSLDREQFF
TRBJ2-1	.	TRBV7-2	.	TGTGCCAGCAGCTTATCGGCAGGGGTGTCTGGTGAGCAGTTCTTC	CASSLSAGVSGEQFF
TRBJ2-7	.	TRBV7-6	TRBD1	TGTGCCAGCAGCGTAATGGAGGGACAGGGCTACGAGCAGTACTTC	CASSVMEGQGYEQYF
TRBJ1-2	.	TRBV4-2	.	TGTGCCAGCAGCCAAGGGGAGGGAGGCTACACCTTC	CASSQGEGGYTF
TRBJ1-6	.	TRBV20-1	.	TGCAGTGCTAGAGTGGCGGTAGGGCCATCACCCCTCCACTTT	CSARVAVGPSPLHF
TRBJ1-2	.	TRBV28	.	TGTGCCAGCAGTTTCGTCGATAGCGGAGCTAACTATGGCTACACCTTC	CASSFVDSGANYGYTF
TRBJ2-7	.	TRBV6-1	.	TGTGCCAGCAGTGATAGACAACGCTCCTACGAGCAGTACTTC	CASSDRQRSYEQYF
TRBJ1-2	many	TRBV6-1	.	TGTGCCAGCAGTGAAGGGGGACGGGGCATCGATGGCTACACCTTC	CASSEGGRGIDGYTF
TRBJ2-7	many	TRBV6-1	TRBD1	TGTGCCAGCAGCATCATTCCGGGACAGGGACTCTCCGAGCAGTACTTC	CASSIIPGQGLSEQYF
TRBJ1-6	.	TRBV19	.	TGTGCCAGTAGTATATCGTTGGGAGTCAATTCACCCCTCCACTTT	CASSISLGVNSPLHF
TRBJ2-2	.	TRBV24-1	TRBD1	TGTGCCACCAGTGACGGACAGGATCACGGGGAGCTGTTTTTT	CATSDGQDHGELFF
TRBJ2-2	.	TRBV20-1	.	TGCAGTGCTACGAGACAGTGGTCCGGGGAGCTGTTTTTT	CSATRQWSGELFF
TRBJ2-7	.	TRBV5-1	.	TGCGCCAGCACCATTGGAGGGGGGCTGGAGTACGAGCAGTACTTC	CASTIGGGLEYEQYF
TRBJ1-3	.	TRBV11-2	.	TGTGCCAGCAGCTTGACCCTAAACACCATATATTTT	CASSLTLNTIYF
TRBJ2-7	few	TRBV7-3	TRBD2	TGTGCCAGCAGCTTACTAGCGGGGGACGAGCAGTACTTC	CASSLLAGDEQYF